This entry describes one T cell receptor beta chain. Measured with immunoSEQ multiplex PCR; TCRdb has only the in-frame clones, and not every one. This table holds 300,000 or so clones, 65% to 85% found once. This sample is drawn from a study of blood T cell repertoires in COVID-19. The sample taken for sequencing was peripheral blood. The clonotype originates from a woman between 50 and 59 years old with acute or convalescent COVID-19.

CDR3 region: CASSFIFSRGDTQYF. CDR3 nucleotides: TGTGCCAGCAGCTTTATATTCTCGCGGGGGGATACGCAGTATTTT. V gene TRBV5-4 combines with J gene TRBJ2-3; TRBD2 matches at 7 bases. Losses at the gene ends were 2 bases for V and 6 bases for J; bases not matched to a gene: 9. CDR1 and CDR2 from the germline V gene are SGHNT and YYREEE (reference sequence). The CDR3 is 15 amino acids. Drawing the rest from reference TRBV5-4 and TRBJ2-3, the complete variable domain is ETGVTQSPTHLIKTRGQQVTLRCSSQSGHNTVSWYQQALGQGPQFIFQYYREEENGRGNFPPRFSGLQFPNYSSELNVNALELDDSALYLCASSFIFSRGDTQYFGPGTRLTVL.